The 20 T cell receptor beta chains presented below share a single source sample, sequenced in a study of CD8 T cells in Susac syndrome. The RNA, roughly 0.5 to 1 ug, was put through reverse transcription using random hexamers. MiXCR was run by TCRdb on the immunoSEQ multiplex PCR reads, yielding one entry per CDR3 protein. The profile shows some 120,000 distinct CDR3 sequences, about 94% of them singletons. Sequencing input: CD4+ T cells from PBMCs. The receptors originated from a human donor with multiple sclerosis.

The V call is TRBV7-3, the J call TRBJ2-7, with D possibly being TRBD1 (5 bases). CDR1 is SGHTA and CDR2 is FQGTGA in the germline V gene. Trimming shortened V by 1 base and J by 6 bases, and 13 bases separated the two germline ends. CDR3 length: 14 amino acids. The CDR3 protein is CASSLMSGFGEQYF. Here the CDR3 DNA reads TGTGCCAGCAGCTTAATGTCAGGGTTTGGCGAGCAGTACTTC.

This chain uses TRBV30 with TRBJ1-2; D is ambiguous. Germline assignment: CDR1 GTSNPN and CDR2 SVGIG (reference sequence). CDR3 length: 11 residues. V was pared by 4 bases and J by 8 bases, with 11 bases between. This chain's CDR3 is CAWMRDLGYTF. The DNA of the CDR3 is TGTGCCTGGATGAGGGATTTGGGCTACACCTTC.

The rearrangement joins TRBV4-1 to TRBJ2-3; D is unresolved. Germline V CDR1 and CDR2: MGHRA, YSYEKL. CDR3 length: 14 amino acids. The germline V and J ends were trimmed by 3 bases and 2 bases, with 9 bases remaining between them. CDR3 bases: TGCGCCAGCAGCCACCCCTATGCCACAGATACGCAGTATTTT. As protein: CASSHPYATDTQYF.

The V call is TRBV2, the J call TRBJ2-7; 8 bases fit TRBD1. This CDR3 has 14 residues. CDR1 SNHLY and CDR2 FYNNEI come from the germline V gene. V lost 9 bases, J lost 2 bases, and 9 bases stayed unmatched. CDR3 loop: CASNRDRLTYEQYF. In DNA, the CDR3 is TGTGCCAGTAACCGGGACAGGCTGACCTACGAGCAGTACTTC.

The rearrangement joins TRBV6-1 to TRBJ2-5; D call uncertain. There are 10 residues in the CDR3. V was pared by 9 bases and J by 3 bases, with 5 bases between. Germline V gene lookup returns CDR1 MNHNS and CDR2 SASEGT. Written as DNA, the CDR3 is TGTGCCAGTCTTGAAGAGACCCAGTACTTC. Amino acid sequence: CASLEETQYF.

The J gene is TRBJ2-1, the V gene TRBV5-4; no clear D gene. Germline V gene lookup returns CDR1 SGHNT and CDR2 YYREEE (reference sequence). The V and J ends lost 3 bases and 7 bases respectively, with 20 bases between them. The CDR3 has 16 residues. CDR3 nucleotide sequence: TGTGCCAGCAGCTCGCCCACAGTGGACCCCTGGAATGAGCAGTTCTTC. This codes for CASSSPTVDPWNEQFF.

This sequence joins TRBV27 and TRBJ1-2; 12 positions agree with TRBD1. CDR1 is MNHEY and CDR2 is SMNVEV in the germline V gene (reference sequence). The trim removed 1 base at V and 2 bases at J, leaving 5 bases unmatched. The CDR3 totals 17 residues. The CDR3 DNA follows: TGTGCCAGCAGTTTATTGGGACAGGGGGCCGGGAACTATGGCTACACCTTC. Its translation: CASSLLGQGAGNYGYTF.

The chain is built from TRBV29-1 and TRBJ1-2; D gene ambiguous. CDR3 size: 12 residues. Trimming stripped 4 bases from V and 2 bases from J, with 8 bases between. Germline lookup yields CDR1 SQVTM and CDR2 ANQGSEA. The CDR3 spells CSVAGENYGYTF. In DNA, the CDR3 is TGCAGCGTTGCCGGGGAGAACTATGGCTACACCTTC. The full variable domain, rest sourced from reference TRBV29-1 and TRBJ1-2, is SAVISQKPSRDICQRGTSLTIQCQVDSQVTMMFWYRQQPGQSLTLIATANQGSEATYESGFVIDKFPISRPNLTFSTLTVSNMSPEDSSIYLCSVAGENYGYTFGSGTRLTVV.

This chain's CDR3 is CASSYIGSSYEQYF. The CDR3 DNA reads as TGTGCCAGCAGTTACATAGGGAGCTCCTACGAGCAGTACTTC. The chain couples TRBV6-5 to TRBJ2-7, with D possibly being TRBD2 (5 bases). V lost 2 bases, J lost 0 bases, and 8 bases lay in between. The CDR3 is 14 amino acids. Germline CDR1 is MNHEY and CDR2 is SVGAGI.

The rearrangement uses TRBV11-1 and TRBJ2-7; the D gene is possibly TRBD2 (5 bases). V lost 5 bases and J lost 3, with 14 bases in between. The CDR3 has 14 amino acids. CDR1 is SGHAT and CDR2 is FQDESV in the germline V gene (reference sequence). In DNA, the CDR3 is TGTGCCAGCAGCCCCCGGGGTGGCTACTACGAGCAGTACTTC. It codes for CASSPRGGYYEQYF.

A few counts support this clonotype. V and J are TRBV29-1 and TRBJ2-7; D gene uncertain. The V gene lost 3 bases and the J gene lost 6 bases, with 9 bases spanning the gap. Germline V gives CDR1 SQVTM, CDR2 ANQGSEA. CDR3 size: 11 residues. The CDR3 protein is CSVDLGREQYF. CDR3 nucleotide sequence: TGCAGCGTTGACCTTGGTCGCGAGCAGTACTTC.

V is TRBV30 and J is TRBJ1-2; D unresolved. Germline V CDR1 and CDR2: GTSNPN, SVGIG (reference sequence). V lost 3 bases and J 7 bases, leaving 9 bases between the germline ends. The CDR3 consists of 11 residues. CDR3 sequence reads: CAWRPLIGYTF. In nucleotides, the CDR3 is TGTGCCTGGAGACCTTTAATTGGCTACACCTTC.

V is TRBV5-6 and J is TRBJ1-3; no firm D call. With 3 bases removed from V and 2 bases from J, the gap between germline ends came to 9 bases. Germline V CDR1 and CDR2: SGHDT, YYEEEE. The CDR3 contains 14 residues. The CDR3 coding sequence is TGTGCCAGCAGCTCGCGACAAGCTGGAAACACCATATATTTT. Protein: CASSSRQAGNTIYF. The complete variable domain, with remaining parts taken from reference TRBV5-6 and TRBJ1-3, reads DAGVTQSPTHLIKTRGQQVTLRCSPKSGHDTVSWYQQALGQGPQFIFQYYEEEERQRGNFPDRFSGHQFPNYSSELNVNALLLGDSALYLCASSSRQAGNTIYFGEGSWLTVV.

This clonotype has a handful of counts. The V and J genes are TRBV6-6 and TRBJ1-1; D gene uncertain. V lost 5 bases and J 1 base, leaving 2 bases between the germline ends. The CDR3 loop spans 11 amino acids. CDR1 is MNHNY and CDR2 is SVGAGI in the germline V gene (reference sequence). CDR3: CASSGNTEAFF. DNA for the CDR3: TGTGCCAGCAGTGGGAACACTGAAGCTTTCTTT.

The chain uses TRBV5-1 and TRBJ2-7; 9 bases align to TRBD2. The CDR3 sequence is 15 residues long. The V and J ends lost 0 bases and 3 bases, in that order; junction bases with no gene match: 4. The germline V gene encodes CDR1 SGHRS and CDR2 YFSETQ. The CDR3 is CASSLASGILYEQYF. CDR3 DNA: TGCGCCAGCAGCTTGGCTAGCGGGATTCTCTACGAGCAGTACTTC.

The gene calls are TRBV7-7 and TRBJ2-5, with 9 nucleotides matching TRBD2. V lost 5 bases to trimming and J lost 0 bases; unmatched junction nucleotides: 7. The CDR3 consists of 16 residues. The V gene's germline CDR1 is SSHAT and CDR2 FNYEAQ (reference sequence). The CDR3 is CASSPGLAWYQETQYF. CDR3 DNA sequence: TGTGCCAGCAGCCCCGGACTAGCGTGGTACCAAGAGACCCAGTACTTC. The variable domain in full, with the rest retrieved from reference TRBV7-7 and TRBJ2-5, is GAGVSQSPRYKVTKRGQDVTLRCDPISSHATLYWYQQALGQGPEFLTYFNYEAQPDKSGLPSDRFSAERPEGSISTLTIQRTEQRDSAMYRCASSPGLAWYQETQYFGPGTRLLVL.

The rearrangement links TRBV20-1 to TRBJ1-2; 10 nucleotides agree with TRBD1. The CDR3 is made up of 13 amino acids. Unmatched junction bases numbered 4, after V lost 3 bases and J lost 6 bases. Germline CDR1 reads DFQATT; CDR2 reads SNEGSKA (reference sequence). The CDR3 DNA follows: TGCAGTGCTAGTTCAGGGACAGGGGATGGCTACACCTTC. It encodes CSASSGTGDGYTF.

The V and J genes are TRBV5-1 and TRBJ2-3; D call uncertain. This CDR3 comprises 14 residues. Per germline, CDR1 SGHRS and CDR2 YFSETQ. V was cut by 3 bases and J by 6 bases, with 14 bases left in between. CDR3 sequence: CASSWGTLQDTQYF. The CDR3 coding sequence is TGCGCCAGCAGCTGGGGTACACTGCAGGATACGCAGTATTTT.

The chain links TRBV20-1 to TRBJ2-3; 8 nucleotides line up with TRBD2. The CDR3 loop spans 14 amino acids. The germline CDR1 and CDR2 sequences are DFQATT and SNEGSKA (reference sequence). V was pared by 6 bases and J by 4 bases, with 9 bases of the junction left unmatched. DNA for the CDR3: TGCAGTGCGAGTAAGCGGGGGAGGTCAGATACGCAGTATTTT. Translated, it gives CSASKRGRSDTQYF.

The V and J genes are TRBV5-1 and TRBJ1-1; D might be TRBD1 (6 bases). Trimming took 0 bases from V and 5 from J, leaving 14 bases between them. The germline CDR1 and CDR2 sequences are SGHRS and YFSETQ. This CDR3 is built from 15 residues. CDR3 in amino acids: CASSLDSSTGTEAFF. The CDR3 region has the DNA TGCGCCAGCAGCTTGGACTCTAGTACAGGGACTGAAGCTTTCTTT.